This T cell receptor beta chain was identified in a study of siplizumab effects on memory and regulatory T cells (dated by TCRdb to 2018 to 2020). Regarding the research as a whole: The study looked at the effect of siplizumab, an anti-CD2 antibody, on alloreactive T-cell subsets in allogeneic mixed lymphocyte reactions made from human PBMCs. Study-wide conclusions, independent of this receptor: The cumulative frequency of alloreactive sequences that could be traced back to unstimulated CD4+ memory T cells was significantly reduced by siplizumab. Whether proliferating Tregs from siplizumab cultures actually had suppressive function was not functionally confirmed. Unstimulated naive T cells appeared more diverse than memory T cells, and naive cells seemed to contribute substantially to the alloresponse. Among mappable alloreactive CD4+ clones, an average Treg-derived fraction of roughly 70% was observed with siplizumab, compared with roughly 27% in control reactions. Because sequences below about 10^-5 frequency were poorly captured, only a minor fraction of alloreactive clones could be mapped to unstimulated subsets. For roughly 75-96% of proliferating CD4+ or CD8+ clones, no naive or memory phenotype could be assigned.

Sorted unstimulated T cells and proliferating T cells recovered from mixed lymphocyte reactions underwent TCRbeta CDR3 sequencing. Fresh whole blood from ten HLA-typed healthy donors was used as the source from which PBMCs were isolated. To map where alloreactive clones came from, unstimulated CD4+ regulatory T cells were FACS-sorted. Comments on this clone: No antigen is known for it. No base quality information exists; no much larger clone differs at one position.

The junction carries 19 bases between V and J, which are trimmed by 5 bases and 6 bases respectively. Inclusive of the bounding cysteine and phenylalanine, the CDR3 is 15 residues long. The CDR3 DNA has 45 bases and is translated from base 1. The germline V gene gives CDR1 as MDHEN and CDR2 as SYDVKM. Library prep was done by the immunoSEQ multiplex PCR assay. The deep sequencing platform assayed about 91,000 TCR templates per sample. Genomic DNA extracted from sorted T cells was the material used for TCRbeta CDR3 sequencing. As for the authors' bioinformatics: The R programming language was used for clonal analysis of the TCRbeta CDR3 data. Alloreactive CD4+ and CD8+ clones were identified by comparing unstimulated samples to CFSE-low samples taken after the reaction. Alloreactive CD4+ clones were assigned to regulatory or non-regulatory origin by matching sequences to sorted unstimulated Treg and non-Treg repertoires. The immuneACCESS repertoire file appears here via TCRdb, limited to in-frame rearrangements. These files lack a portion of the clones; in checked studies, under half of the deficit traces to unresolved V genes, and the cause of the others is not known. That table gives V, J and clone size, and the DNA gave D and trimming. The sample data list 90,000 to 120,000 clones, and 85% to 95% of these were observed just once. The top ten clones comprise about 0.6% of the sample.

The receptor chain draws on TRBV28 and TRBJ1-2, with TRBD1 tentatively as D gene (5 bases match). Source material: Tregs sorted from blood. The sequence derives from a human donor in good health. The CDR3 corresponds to CASSVTTGGGDGYTF. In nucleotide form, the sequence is TGTGCCAGCAGTGTAACGACCGGGGGAGGGGATGGCTACACCTTC.